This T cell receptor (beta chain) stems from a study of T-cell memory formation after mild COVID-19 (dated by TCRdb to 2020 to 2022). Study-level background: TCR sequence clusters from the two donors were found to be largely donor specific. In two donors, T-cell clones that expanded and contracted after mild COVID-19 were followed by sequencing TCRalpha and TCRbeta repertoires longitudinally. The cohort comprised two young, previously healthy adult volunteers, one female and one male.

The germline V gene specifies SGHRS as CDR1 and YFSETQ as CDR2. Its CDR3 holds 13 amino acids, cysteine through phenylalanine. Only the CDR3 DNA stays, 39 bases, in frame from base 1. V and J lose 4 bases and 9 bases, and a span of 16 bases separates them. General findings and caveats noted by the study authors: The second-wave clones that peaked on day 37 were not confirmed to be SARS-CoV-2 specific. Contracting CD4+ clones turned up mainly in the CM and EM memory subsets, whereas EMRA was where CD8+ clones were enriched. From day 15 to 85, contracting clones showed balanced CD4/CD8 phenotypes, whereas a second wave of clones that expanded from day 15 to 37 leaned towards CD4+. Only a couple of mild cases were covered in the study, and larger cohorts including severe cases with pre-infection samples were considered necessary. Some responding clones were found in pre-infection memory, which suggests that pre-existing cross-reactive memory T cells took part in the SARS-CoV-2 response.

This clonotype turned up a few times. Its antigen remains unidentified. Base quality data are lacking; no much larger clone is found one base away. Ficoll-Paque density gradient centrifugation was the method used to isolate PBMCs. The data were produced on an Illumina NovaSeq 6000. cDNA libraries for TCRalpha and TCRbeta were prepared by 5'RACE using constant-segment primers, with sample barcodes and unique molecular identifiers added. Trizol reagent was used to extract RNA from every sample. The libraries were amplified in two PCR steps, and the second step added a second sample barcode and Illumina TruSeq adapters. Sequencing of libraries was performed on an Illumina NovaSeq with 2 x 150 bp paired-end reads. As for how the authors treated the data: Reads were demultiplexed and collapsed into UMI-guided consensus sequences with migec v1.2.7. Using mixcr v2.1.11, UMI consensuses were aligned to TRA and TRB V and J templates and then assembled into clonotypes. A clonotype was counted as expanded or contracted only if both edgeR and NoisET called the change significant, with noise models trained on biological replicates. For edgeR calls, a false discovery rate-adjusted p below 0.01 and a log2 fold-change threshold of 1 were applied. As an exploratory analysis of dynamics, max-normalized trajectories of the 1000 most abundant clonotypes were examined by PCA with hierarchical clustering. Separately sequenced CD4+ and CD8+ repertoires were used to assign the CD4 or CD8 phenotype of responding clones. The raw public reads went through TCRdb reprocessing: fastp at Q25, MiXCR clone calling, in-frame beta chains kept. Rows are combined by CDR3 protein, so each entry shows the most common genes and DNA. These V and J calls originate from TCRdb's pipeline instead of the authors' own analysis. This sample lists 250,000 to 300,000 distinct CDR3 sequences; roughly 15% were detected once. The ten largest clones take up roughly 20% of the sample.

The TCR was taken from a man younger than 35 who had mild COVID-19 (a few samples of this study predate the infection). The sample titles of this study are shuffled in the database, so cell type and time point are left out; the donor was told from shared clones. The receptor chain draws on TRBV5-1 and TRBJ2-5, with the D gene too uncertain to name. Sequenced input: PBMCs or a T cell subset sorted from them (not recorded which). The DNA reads TGCGCCAGCAGCCCGGGCTGGGAAGTCGCCCAGTACTTC. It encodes CASSPGWEVAQYF.